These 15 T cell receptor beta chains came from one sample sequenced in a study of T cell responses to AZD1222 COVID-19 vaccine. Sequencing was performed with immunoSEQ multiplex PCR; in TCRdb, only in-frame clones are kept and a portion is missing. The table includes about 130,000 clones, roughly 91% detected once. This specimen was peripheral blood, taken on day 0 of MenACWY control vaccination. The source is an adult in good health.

The CDR3 sequence is CASSQATGYNTGELFF. DNA for the CDR3: TGCGCCAGCAGCCAAGCGACGGGCTACAACACCGGGGAGCTGTTTTTT. The chain uses TRBV4-1 and TRBJ2-2; D unresolved. Germline V CDR1 and CDR2: MGHRA, YSYEKL. The CDR3 extends over 16 amino acids. The ends were cut back, 1 base at V and 2 bases at J, with 11 bases in the middle.

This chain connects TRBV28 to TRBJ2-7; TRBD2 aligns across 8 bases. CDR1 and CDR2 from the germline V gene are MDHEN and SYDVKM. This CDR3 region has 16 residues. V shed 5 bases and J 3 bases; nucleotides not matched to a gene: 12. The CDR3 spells CASSLPYLREDYEQYF. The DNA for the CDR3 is TGTGCCAGCAGTCTCCCTTACTTGCGGGAGGACTACGAGCAGTACTTC.

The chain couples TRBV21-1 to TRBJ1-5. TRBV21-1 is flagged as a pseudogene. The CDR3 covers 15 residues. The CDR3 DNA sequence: TGTGCCAGCAGCACCTGGGGGAGGAGTGCGCAGCCCCAGCATTTT. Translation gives CASSTWGRSAQPQHF.

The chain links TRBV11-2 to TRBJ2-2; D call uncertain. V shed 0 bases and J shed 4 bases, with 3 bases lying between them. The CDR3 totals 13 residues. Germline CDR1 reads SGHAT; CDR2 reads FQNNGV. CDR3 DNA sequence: TGTGCCAGCAGCTTAGAGCGCACCGGGGAGCTGTTTTTT. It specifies CASSLERTGELFF.

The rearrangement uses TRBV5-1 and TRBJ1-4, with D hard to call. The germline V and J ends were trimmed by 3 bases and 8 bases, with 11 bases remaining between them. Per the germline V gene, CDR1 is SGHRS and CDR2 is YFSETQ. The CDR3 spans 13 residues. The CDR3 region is CASSWQEGEKLFF. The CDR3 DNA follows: TGCGCCAGCAGCTGGCAGGAAGGCGAAAAACTGTTTTTT.

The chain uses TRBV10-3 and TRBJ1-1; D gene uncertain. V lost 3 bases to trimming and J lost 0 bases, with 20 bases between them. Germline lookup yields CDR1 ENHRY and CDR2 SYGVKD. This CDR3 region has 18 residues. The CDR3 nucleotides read TGTGCCATCAGTGAACCCCCCAGTATTTCCCTCATGAACACTGAAGCTTTCTTT. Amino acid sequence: CAISEPPSISLMNTEAFF.

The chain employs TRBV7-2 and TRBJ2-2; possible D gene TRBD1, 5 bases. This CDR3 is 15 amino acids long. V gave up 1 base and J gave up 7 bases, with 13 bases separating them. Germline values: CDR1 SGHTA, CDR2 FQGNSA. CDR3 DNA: TGTGCCAGCAGCTTAGGCCCCAGGGATGGCGGGGAGCTGTTTTTT. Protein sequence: CASSLGPRDGGELFF.

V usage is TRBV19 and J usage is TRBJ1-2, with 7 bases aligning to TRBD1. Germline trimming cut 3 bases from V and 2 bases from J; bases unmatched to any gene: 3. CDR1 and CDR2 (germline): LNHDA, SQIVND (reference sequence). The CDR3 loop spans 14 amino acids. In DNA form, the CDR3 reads TGTGCCAGTAGTATCCAGACAGGGAACTATGGCTACACCTTC. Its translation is CASSIQTGNYGYTF.

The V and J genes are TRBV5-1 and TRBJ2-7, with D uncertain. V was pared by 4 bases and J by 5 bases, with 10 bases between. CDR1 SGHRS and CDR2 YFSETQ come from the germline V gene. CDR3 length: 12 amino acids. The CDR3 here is CASSPASHEQYF. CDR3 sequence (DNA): TGCGCCAGCAGCCCGGCCAGCCACGAGCAGTACTTC.

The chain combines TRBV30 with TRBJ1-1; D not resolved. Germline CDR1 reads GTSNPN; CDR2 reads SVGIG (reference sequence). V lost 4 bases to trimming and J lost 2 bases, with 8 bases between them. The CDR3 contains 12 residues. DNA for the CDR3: TGTGCCTGGATCTGGAGTAACACTGAAGCTTTCTTT. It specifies CAWIWSNTEAFF.

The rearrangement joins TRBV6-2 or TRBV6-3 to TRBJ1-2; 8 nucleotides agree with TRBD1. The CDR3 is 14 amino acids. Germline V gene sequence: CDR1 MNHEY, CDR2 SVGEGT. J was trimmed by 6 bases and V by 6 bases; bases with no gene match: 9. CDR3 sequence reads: CASSHLDRVDGYTF. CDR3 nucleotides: TGTGCCAGCAGCCACCTGGACAGGGTGGATGGCTACACCTTC.

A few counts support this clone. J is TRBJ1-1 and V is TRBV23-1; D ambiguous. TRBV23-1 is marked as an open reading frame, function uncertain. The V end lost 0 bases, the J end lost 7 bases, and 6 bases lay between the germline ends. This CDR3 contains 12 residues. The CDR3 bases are TGCGCCAGCAGTCAATCTGAAATTGAAGCTTTCTTT. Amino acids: CASSQSEIEAFF.

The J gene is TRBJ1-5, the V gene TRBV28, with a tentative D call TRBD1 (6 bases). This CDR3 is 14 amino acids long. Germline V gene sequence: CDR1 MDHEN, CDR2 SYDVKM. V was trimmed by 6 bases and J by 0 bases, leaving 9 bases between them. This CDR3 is CASRGGFSNQPQHF. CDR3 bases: TGTGCCAGCAGAGGGGGGTTTAGCAATCAGCCCCAGCATTTT.

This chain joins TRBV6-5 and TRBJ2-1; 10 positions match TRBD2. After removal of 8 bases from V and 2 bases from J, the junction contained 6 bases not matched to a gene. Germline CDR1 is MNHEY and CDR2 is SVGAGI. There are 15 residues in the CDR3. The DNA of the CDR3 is TGTGCCAGCGTAGCGGGGGGAGGTCCCTACAATGAGCAGTTCTTC. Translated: CASVAGGGPYNEQFF.

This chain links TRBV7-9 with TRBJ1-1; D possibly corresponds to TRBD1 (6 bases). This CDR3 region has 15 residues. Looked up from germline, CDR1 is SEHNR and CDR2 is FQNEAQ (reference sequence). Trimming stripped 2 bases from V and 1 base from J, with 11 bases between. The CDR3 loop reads CASSLQGQQNTEAFF. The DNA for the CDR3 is TGTGCCAGCAGCTTACAGGGACAACAGAACACTGAAGCTTTCTTT.